What follows are 23 T cell receptor beta chains derived from one specimen sequenced in a study of T cells in Graves' hyperthyroidism and ophthalmopathy. The TCR beta CDR3 regions underwent amplification using RNA transcripts as the source. During a first-round RT-PCR of the TCR CDR3, the HTBI primer set was used. TCRdb redid the calling of the multiplex PCR reads with MiXCR, one entry per CDR3 protein. The table has some 720,000 distinct CDR3 sequences, about 16% seen once; the top ten hold under 9.5%. The sample consisted of blood. The receptors originated from a man aged 18 to 30 with Graves' hyperthyroidism.

This clonotype was seen repeatedly, ten times or more. The CDR3 nucleotides read TGTGCCAGCAGTTTCAGAACTATTCTCTACGAGCAGTACTTC. Its protein product is CASSFRTILYEQYF. The gene calls are TRBV28 and TRBJ2-7; the D is unclear. The V gene's germline CDR1 is MDHEN and CDR2 SYDVKM. The CDR3 sequence is 14 residues long. V was cut by 3 bases and J by 3 bases, with 12 bases left in between.

This clonotype was recorded many times. J is TRBJ1-1 and V is TRBV20-1; D gene ambiguous. Germline CDR1 and CDR2: DFQATT and SNEGSKA (reference sequence). V was pared by 3 bases and J by 4 bases, with 12 bases between. This CDR3 is 13 amino acids long. The CDR3 DNA reads as TGCAGTGCTAGTCTAGGAAGTGTCACTGAAGCTTTCTTT. Translated, it gives CSASLGSVTEAFF.

This clonotype turned up a few times. The gene calls are TRBV6-2 or TRBV6-3 and TRBJ2-3, with D uncertain. CDR3 size: 14 residues. With 6 bases removed from V and 2 bases from J, the gap between germline ends came to 12 bases. Germline V CDR1 and CDR2: MNHEY, SVGEGT. The CDR3 sequence is CASSHGTLTDTQYF. CDR3 sequence (DNA): TGTGCCAGCAGCCACGGTACTCTCACAGATACGCAGTATTTT.

The sample holds a few counts of this clonotype. The V gene is TRBV2, the J gene TRBJ1-5; D uncertain. This CDR3 region has 16 residues. Trimming left V 4 bases short and J 1 base short, with 14 bases between. Germline loops: CDR1 SNHLY, CDR2 FYNNEI. This CDR3 reads CASSGEGGGSNQPQHF. The CDR3 DNA is TGTGCCAGCAGTGGGGAGGGCGGAGGCAGCAATCAGCCCCAGCATTTT.

This clonotype was seen ten or more times. The chain carries TRBV7-9 and TRBJ2-5; D possibly corresponds to TRBD1 (5 bases). This CDR3 region has 15 residues. The ends were cut back, 1 base at V and 1 base at J, with 10 bases in the middle. Germline assignment: CDR1 SEHNR and CDR2 FQNEAQ (reference sequence). As DNA, the CDR3 is TGTGCCAGCAGCTTAGGTGACAGTACCCAAGAGACCCAGTACTTC. Its translation: CASSLGDSTQETQYF.

The chain combines TRBV5-1 with TRBJ2-7; 9 nucleotides line up with TRBD2. CDR1 is SGHRS, CDR2 YFSETQ, per germline. Trimming removed 4 bases from V and 5 bases from J; junction bases left unmatched: 7. CDR3 length: 14 residues. CDR3 region: CASSPTVAGDEQYF. DNA for the CDR3: TGCGCCAGCAGCCCAACGGTAGCGGGAGACGAGCAGTACTTC.

This clonotype was counted many times. The chain uses TRBV20-1 and TRBJ2-2; the match to TRBD2 covers 11 bases. The trim removed 5 bases at V and 5 bases at J, leaving 4 bases unmatched. CDR1 is DFQATT and CDR2 is SNEGSKA in the germline V gene (reference sequence). The CDR3 contains 14 residues. In DNA form, the CDR3 reads TGCAGTGCTTTCACTAGCGGGAGTACCGGGGAGCTGTTTTTT. Translation: CSAFTSGSTGELFF.

This clonotype has only a few counts. Sequence at one end of the junction differs from germline and may be a read error. V is TRBV7-2 and J is TRBJ2-1; no firm D call. This CDR3 comprises 12 residues. Germline V gene sequence: CDR1 SGHTA, CDR2 FQGNSA. The CDR3 region is CASSPSCNEQFF. As DNA, the CDR3 is TGTGCCAGCAGCCCTTCCTGCAATGAGCAGTTCTTC.

This clonotype was counted ten times or more. The chain couples TRBV2 to TRBJ1-1, with D possibly being TRBD1 (5 bases). Per germline, CDR1 SNHLY and CDR2 FYNNEI. The germline V and J ends were trimmed by 11 bases and 0 bases, with 19 bases remaining between them. This CDR3 spans 15 amino acids. The CDR3 DNA reads TGTGCCTCGGTTCGAGGCGGGGCCTTGAACACTGAAGCTTTCTTT. Translated, it gives CASVRGGALNTEAFF. The full variable domain, its missing parts supplied by reference TRBV2 and TRBJ1-1, is EPEVTQTPSHQVTQMGQEVILRCVPISNHLYFYWYRQILGQKVEFLVSFYNNEISEKSEIFDDQFSVERPDGSNFTLKIRSTKLEDSAMYFCASVRGGALNTEAFFGQGTRLTVV.

The rearrangement links TRBV3-1 to TRBJ2-6; 14 nucleotides line up with TRBD2. The CDR3 is 18 amino acids. CDR1 and CDR2 from the germline V gene are LGHDT and YNNKEL (reference sequence). With V trimmed by 6 bases and J by 1 base, 5 bases remained unmatched. As DNA, the CDR3 is TGTGCCAGCAGGGGAGGGACTAGCGGGAGTTCTGGGGCCAACGTCCTGACTTTC. Protein: CASRGGTSGSSGANVLTF.

The chain combines TRBV9 with TRBJ2-1, with TRBD2 identical over 9 bases. The CDR3 runs to 15 residues. Germline loops: CDR1 SGDLS, CDR2 YYNGEE. Losses at the gene ends were 0 bases for V and 5 bases for J; bases not matched to a gene: 3. CDR3 loop: CASSVVAGVNNEQFF. For the CDR3, the DNA is TGTGCCAGCAGCGTAGTAGCGGGAGTTAACAATGAGCAGTTCTTC. The full variable domain, with the rest looked up from reference TRBV9 and TRBJ2-1, is DSGVTQTPKHLITATGQRVTLRCSPRSGDLSVYWYQQSLDQGLQFLIQYYNGEERAKGNILERFSAQQFPDLHSELNLSSLELGDSALYFCASSVVAGVNNEQFFGPGTRLTVL.

The chain is built from TRBV18 and TRBJ2-2; 10 bases map to TRBD2. CDR1 is KGHSH and CDR2 is LQKENI in the germline V gene. This CDR3 region has 17 residues. Trimming took 2 bases from V and 0 from J; bases not matched to a gene: 3. In nucleotides, the CDR3 is TGTGCCAGCTCACCAGGACTAGCGGAAGCGAACACCGGGGAGCTGTTTTTT. Translating it yields CASSPGLAEANTGELFF.

The chain couples TRBV5-6 to TRBJ2-3; 7 bases match TRBD2. CDR3 length equals 15 residues. Unmatched junction bases numbered 11, after V lost 6 bases and J lost 4 bases. Germline values: CDR1 SGHDT, CDR2 YYEEEE. The CDR3 spells CASIKGASGPDTQYF. CDR3 nucleotides: TGTGCCAGCATCAAGGGAGCTAGCGGACCAGATACGCAGTATTTT.

This clonotype was seen ten or more times. The V call is TRBV12-3 or TRBV12-4, the J call TRBJ2-5, with D possibly being TRBD1 (6 bases). Trimming removed 6 bases at V and 7 bases at J, with 15 bases between. CDR3 length: 13 residues. The CDR3 DNA is TGTGCCAGCAGCTTGGACAGAAGGGGGACCCAGTACTTC. Encoded protein: CASSLDRRGTQYF.

The rearrangement uses TRBV7-9 and TRBJ2-1; D unresolved. Trimming pared 0 bases from V and 10 bases from J, leaving 7 bases between. Germline V gene data show CDR1 as SEHNR and CDR2 as FQNEAQ (reference sequence). The CDR3 length is 12 residues. The CDR3 spells CASSLAATEQFF. The CDR3 bases are TGTGCCAGCAGCTTAGCGGCTACCGAGCAGTTCTTC. The full variable domain, rest sourced from reference TRBV7-9 and TRBJ2-1, is DTGVSQNPRHKITKRGQNVTFRCDPISEHNRLYWYRQTLGQGPEFLTYFQNEAQLEKSRLLSDRFSAERPKGSFSTLEIQRTEQGDSAMYLCASSLAATEQFFGPGTRLTVL.

This clonotype was observed many times. V gene TRBV7-8 combines with J gene TRBJ2-1; 8 nucleotides align to TRBD2. Germline V gives CDR1 SGHVS, CDR2 FQNEAQ. The CDR3 covers 15 residues. After removal of 0 bases from V and 9 bases from J, the junction contained 7 bases not matched to a gene. The CDR3 loop is CASSLAAGRAREQFF. As DNA, the CDR3 is TGTGCCAGCAGCTTAGCGGCCGGGAGGGCCCGTGAGCAGTTCTTC.

Written as DNA, the CDR3 is TGTGCCAGCAGTGAAGGGATAGCAACTAATGAAAAACTGTTTTTT. It codes for CASSEGIATNEKLFF. The genes are TRBV25-1 and TRBJ1-4; D call uncertain. Trimming shortened V by 2 bases and J by 0 bases, and 7 bases separated the two germline ends. Germline lookup yields CDR1 MGHDK and CDR2 SYGVNS. This CDR3 region has 15 residues.

The rearrangement joins TRBV6-1 to TRBJ2-7; 7 bases map to TRBD1. The CDR3 runs to 14 residues. Germline V CDR1 and CDR2: MNHNS, SASEGT. J lost 0 bases, V lost 10 bases, and 9 bases had no gene match. CDR3 sequence reads: CATLDRSSSYEQYF. The DNA for the CDR3 is TGTGCCACTTTGGACAGGAGTAGCTCCTACGAGCAGTACTTC.

The gene calls are TRBV5-4 and TRBJ1-2, with D hard to call. The CDR3 is 15 amino acids. Per the germline V gene, CDR1 is SGHNT and CDR2 is YYREEE (reference sequence). V lost 3 bases and J 4 bases, leaving 16 bases between the germline ends. CDR3 coding DNA: TGTGCCAGCAGCTGGTCAACCAACCCTCGCTATGGCTACACCTTC. Its translation is CASSWSTNPRYGYTF.

This clonotype was observed a few times. The genes are TRBV6-2 or TRBV6-3 and TRBJ2-1; 9 positions match TRBD2. The CDR3 sequence is 15 residues long. Trimming at V came to 6 bases and at J to 7 bases, leaving 10 bases not matched to a gene. The germline V gene encodes CDR1 MNHEY and CDR2 SVGEGT. Here the CDR3 DNA reads TGTGCCAGCAGCCAGGGGAAAGCGGGGGGTAATGAGCAGTTCTTC. Amino acid sequence: CASSQGKAGGNEQFF.

J is TRBJ2-2 and V is TRBV6-5; D perhaps matches TRBD1 (6 bases). CDR1 and CDR2 from the germline V gene are MNHEY and SVGAGI. The CDR3 sequence is 15 residues long. Trimming left V 3 bases short and J 6 bases short, with 14 bases between. The CDR3 DNA is TGTGCCAGCAGTTATAACAGGGTTAACGCCGGGGAGCTGTTTTTT. Its protein product is CASSYNRVNAGELFF.

This clonotype was counted only a few times. This chain connects TRBV29-1 to TRBJ2-1, with 7 bases fitting TRBD2. The CDR3 runs 16 residues. The J segment lost 6 bases and the V segment lost 6 bases, leaving 17 bases of the junction unmatched. Germline lookup yields CDR1 SQVTM and CDR2 ANQGSEA. CDR3 region: CSVFPPVGGGSNEQFF. The CDR3 region has the DNA TGCAGCGTCTTCCCCCCAGTTGGGGGGGGAAGCAATGAGCAGTTCTTC.

This clonotype has a handful of counts. The chain has TRBV6-2 or TRBV6-3 and TRBJ2-5; 14 bases fit TRBD2. J was trimmed by 5 bases and V by 4 bases; bases with no gene match: 9. The CDR3 sequence is 17 residues long. The germline V gene has CDR1 MNHEY and CDR2 SVGEGT. The CDR3 protein is CASSSPRTSGRPETQYF. CDR3 DNA: TGTGCCAGCAGTTCGCCTCGGACTAGCGGGAGGCCGGAGACCCAGTACTTC.